These T cell receptor beta chains were read from a single sample in a study of T cells in Graves' hyperthyroidism and ophthalmopathy. One entry per CDR3 protein, called by TCRdb with MiXCR from the multiplex PCR reads. The sample contains hundreds of thousands of distinct CDR3 sequences, about 15% of which appear only once. The source material was blood. The source of these receptors is a woman under 30 with Graves' hyperthyroidism. The CDR3 runs from the conserved cysteine through the conserved F or W. The D gene is left open where the match is weak. Size is omitted from some rows. Given values are once, few, many or a class for expanded clones.

J: TRBJ2-3
V: TRBV6-2/TRBV6-3
size: many
D: TRBD2
DNA: TGTGCCAGCAGTTACCTTCGGACTAGCGGGGATACAGATACGCAGTATTTT
CDR3: CASSYLRTSGDTDTQYF

J: TRBJ2-7
V: TRBV11-3
size: many
D: -
DNA: TGTGCCAGCAGCCTAATGAGGTCAGGCGAGCAGTACTTC
CDR3: CASSLMRSGEQYF

J: TRBJ2-1
V: TRBV29-1
size: many
D: -
DNA: TGCAGCGTTGAAACTCCGTTGAAACGCAATGAGCAGTTCTTC
CDR3: CSVETPLKRNEQFF

J: TRBJ2-2
V: TRBV7-2
size: -
D: -
DNA: TGTGCCAGCAGCCGTACCCTAGCAGGGACCATGACACCGGGGACCGGGGAGCTGTTTTTT
CDR3: CASSRTLAGTMTPGTGELFF

J: TRBJ2-5
V: TRBV6-1
size: many
D: TRBD2
DNA: TGTGCCAGCAGGGTGGCGGGAGGGCCGCGAGAGACCCAGTACTTC
CDR3: CASRVAGGPRETQYF

J: TRBJ2-2
V: TRBV29-1
size: few
D: -
DNA: TGCAGCGTTGCCGGCCAGGGCGACACCGGGGAGCTGTTTTTT
CDR3: CSVAGQGDTGELFF

J: TRBJ2-7
V: TRBV6-1
size: many
D: TRBD2
DNA: TGTGCCAGCAGGCAAGGACTAGCGGGAGGCTACGAGCAGTACTTC
CDR3: CASRQGLAGGYEQYF

J: TRBJ1-1
V: TRBV7-9
size: -
D: TRBD1
DNA: TGTGCCAGCAGCCTCCCTCCCCAGTCAAGGGGGCGGGTCGGGAAAGCTTTCTTT
CDR3: CASSLPPQSRGRVGKAFF

J: TRBJ2-1
V: TRBV6-2/TRBV6-3
size: many
D: -
DNA: TGTGCCAGCAGAGATGCAGACCCTCACTACAATGAGCAGTTCTTC
CDR3: CASRDADPHYNEQFF

J: TRBJ2-3
V: TRBV9
size: many
D: -
DNA: TGTGCCAGCAGCGCCTTCTATCGGGATACGCAGTATTTT
CDR3: CASSAFYRDTQYF

J: TRBJ2-7
V: TRBV28
size: few
D: -
DNA: TGTGCCAGCAGCTGGGGGGCATACTCCTACGAGCAGTACTTC
CDR3: CASSWGAYSYEQYF

J: TRBJ2-3
V: TRBV29-1
size: few
D: -
DNA: TGCAGCGCTGAGGAGGGGGCGGTAGATACGCAGTATTTT
CDR3: CSAEEGAVDTQYF

J: TRBJ2-1
V: TRBV30
size: many
D: TRBD2
DNA: TGTGCCTGGAGGGCTAGCGGGAGGGATGAGCAGTTCTTC
CDR3: CAWRASGRDEQFF

J: TRBJ2-3
V: TRBV20-1
size: many
D: TRBD1
DNA: TGCAGCAAGGACAGGGGCGCAGATACGCAGTATTTT
CDR3: CSKDRGADTQYF